Listed below are T cell receptor beta chains from one sample, sequenced in a study of T-cell reconstitution after alpha-beta-depleted transplantation in children. One entry per CDR3 protein results from TCRdb running MiXCR on the PCR reads. The repertoire holds about 370,000 distinct CDR3 sequences, roughly 20% seen once, with 3.8% in the top ten. This specimen consisted of PBMCs from the stem cell graft donor, obtained from the stem cell graft. The source of these receptors is a human donor who donated a stem cell graft to a child with acute myeloid leukemia. Both conserved end residues are part of each CDR3. The D gene is left open where the match is weak. Clone size is not always given. Where it is, it says once, few, many or a class for expanded clones.

V gene	D gene	clone size	J gene	CDR3 protein	CDR3 DNA
TRBV14	NA	few	TRBJ1-1	CASSQDLGTEAFF	TGTGCCAGCAGCCAAGATCTAGGGACTGAAGCTTTCTTT
TRBV29-1	NA	many	TRBJ2-5	CSVAEGRRETQYF	TGCAGCGTTGCCGAGGGCCGTAGAGAGACCCAGTACTTC
TRBV28	TRBD1	NA	TRBJ2-5	CASSTGGVETQYF	TGTGCCAGCAGTACAGGGGGAGTGGAGACCCAGTACTTC
TRBV20-1	TRBD2	NA	TRBJ2-7	CSANPGGSYEQYF	TGCAGTGCTAATCCGGGAGGGTCCTACGAGCAGTACTTC
TRBV20-1	NA	many	TRBJ1-1	CSASRINTEAFF	TGCAGTGCTAGTCGCATAAACACTGAAGCTTTCTTT
TRBV20-1	TRBD1	many	TRBJ2-7	CSARSGGRYEQYF	TGCAGTGCTAGATCAGGGGGCAGGTACGAGCAGTACTTC
TRBV27	NA	NA	TRBJ2-2	CASSLKGRGTGELFF	TGTGCCAGCAGTTTAAAGGGGCGCGGCACCGGGGAGCTGTTTTTT
TRBV7-2	NA	few	TRBJ2-5	CASSQGVGTQYF	TGTGCCAGCAGCCAAGGGGTTGGGACCCAGTACTTC
TRBV20-1	NA	NA	TRBJ2-7	CSARDVYGGKYEQYF	TGCAGTGCTAGAGATGTTTATGGGGGAAAATACGAGCAGTACTTC
TRBV10-3	TRBD2	NA	TRBJ2-1	CAISSFLSGGSYNEQFF	TGTGCCATCAGCTCCTTCTTGTCGGGAGGTTCCTACAATGAGCAGTTCTTC
TRBV6-2/TRBV6-3	TRBD1	NA	TRBJ2-1	CASSRTGSYNEQFF	TGTGCCAGCAGCCGGACAGGGTCCTACAATGAGCAGTTCTTC
TRBV20-1	NA	many	TRBJ2-3	CSARDSGGLAVDTQYF	TGCAGTGCTAGAGATAGTGGAGGTCTGGCGGTAGATACGCAGTATTTT
TRBV7-9	TRBD2	NA	TRBJ2-7	CASSSIAGVGYEQYF	TGTGCCAGCAGCTCAATAGCGGGAGTAGGCTACGAGCAGTACTTC